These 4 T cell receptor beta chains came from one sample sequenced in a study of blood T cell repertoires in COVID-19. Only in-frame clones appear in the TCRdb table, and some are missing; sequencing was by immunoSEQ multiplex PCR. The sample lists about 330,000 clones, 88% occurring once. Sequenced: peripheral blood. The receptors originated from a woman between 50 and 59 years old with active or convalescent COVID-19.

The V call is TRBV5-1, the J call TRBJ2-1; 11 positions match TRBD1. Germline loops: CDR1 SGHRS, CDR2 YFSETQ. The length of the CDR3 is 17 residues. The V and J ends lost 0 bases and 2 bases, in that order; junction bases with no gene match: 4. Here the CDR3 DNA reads TGCGCCAGCAGCTTGGACCCGGGACAGGGGGCCTACAATGAGCAGTTCTTC. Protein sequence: CASSLDPGQGAYNEQFF.

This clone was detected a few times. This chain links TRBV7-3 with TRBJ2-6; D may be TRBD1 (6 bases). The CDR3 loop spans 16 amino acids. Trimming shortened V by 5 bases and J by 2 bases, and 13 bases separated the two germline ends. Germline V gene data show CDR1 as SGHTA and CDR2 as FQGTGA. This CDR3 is CASSPDSVAGANVLTF. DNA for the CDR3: TGTGCCAGCAGCCCGGACAGTGTCGCTGGGGCCAACGTCCTGACTTTC.

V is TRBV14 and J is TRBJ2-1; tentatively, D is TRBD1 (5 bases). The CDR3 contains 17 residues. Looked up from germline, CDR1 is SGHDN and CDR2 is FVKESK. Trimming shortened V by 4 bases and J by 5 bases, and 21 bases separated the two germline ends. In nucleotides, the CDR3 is TGTGCCAGCAGCCTAGTTCGACGGATTTTAGGGGACAATGAGCAGTTCTTC. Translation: CASSLVRRILGDNEQFF. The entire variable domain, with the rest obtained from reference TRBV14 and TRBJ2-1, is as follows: EAGVTQFPSHSVIEKGQTVTLRCDPISGHDNLYWYRRVMGKEIKFLLHFVKESKQDESGMPNNRFLAERTGGTYSTLKVQPAELEDSGVYFCASSLVRRILGDNEQFFGPGTRLTVL.

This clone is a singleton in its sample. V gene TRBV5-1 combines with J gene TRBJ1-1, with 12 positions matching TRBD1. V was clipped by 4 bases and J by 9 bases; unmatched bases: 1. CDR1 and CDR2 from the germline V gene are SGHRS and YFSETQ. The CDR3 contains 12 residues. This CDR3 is CASSRDRGQAFF. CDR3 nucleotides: TGCGCCAGCAGCCGGGACAGGGGGCAAGCTTTCTTT.